The rows below give T cell receptor beta chains drawn from one sample of a study of cytotoxic CD8 clonotypes in ibrutinib-treated CLL. Produced via immunoSEQ multiplex PCR; TCRdb's table is partial and in-frame only. The top ten clones hold roughly 35% of a sample with about 76,000 clones, less than 85% of them seen once. The material was PBMCs, obtained after 24 months of ibrutinib treatment. Receptor source: a human donor with chronic lymphocytic leukemia. Both conserved end residues are part of each CDR3. The order of the fields is V gene, D gene, J gene, clone size, CDR3 protein, CDR3 DNA. D genes are given only for firm matches. The listing skips clone size in some rows; elsewhere it reads once, few, many or a size class.

TRBV30	-	TRBJ1-5	-	CAWSGGLDQPQHF	TGTGCCTGGAGTGGCGGGCTTGATCAGCCCCAGCATTTT
TRBV4-2	-	TRBJ2-7	once	CASSHLGPAYEQYF	TGTGCCAGCAGCCACCTAGGACCCGCCTACGAGCAGTACTTC
TRBV5-1	-	TRBJ2-7	once	CASSNGASATYEQYF	TGCGCCAGCAGCAATGGGGCTAGCGCAACCTACGAGCAGTACTTC
TRBV5-5	TRBD1	TRBJ2-2	once	CASSWGQTNTGELFF	TGTGCCAGCAGCTGGGGACAGACGAACACCGGGGAGCTGTTTTTT
TRBV5-4	-	TRBJ2-6	-	CASSGFLSGANVLTF	TGTGCCAGCAGCGGTTTTCTCTCTGGGGCCAACGTCCTGACTTTC
TRBV10-1	-	TRBJ1-5	many	CASSAQENQPQHF	TGCGCCAGCAGTGCACAGGAAAATCAGCCCCAGCATTTT
TRBV6-1	TRBD2	TRBJ2-7	once	CASRRTSGPSYEQYF	TGTGCCAGCAGGAGGACTAGCGGGCCCTCCTACGAGCAGTACTTC
TRBV6-5	-	TRBJ2-7	-	CASREHTTYEQYF	TGTGCCAGCAGAGAACACACTACCTACGAGCAGTACTTC
TRBV10-3	-	TRBJ1-1	-	CAISGRGGSNTEAFF	TGTGCCATCAGCGGGAGGGGCGGATCGAACACTGAAGCTTTCTTT
TRBV28	-	TRBJ2-3	-	CASRLNTDTQYF	TGTGCCAGCAGGTTGAACACAGATACGCAGTATTTT
TRBV5-4	-	TRBJ2-2	-	CASSLDRGELFF	TGTGCCAGCAGCTTGGACCGCGGGGAGCTGTTTTTT
TRBV30	-	TRBJ1-1	-	CAWSIFTEAFF	TGTGCCTGGAGTATTTTCACTGAAGCTTTCTTT
TRBV6-5	TRBD1	TRBJ2-7	-	CASSKRDRAEQYF	TGTGCCAGCAGCAAAAGGGACAGAGCCGAGCAGTACTTC
TRBV19	-	TRBJ1-5	-	CASSIRRQGNQPQHF	TGTGCCAGTAGTATTCGACGGCAGGGCAATCAGCCCCAGCATTTT
TRBV18	TRBD1	TRBJ2-1	-	CASSSTNRGALNEQFF	TGTGCCAGCTCATCTACAAACAGGGGGGCCCTCAATGAGCAGTTCTTC
TRBV7-9	-	TRBJ2-3	-	CASSLYPGSTDTQYF	TGTGCCAGCAGCTTATACCCCGGGAGCACAGATACGCAGTATTTT
TRBV4-2	TRBD2	TRBJ2-3	few	CASSQGLAGAGGSTDTQYF	TGTGCCAGCAGCCAGGGACTAGCGGGAGCGGGGGGCAGCACAGATACGCAGTATTTT
TRBV19	-	TRBJ1-1	-	CASSIYLGASEAFF	TGTGCCAGTAGTATTTACCTGGGGGCGTCTGAAGCTTTCTTT